This TCR beta chain was recorded in a study of T cell repertoires in cytomegalovirus infection. Study overall: CMV infection together with matching HLA type was indicated by public TCR beta signatures. Study conclusions and caveats: Cumulative frequency (of public TCR beta family members) identified carriers of CMV plus the relevant HLA. What dominated the ex vivo response were HLA-C-restricted CMV-specific TCR beta clonotypes.

A single record per CDR3 protein comes from TCRdb applying MiXCR to the reads. The table has approximately 550,000 distinct CDR3 sequences, 16% seen once. This clonotype was observed at least ten times. Its specificity is not known. CDR3 length equals 17 residues. Germline values: CDR1 MNHNS, CDR2 SASEGT. The V gene end was trimmed by 10 bases and the J gene end by 4 bases; junction bases not matched to a gene: 18. This clonotype was obtained from a human donor in good health (CMV status not recorded). Some clones in this sample may be carry-over from other donors' samples. The source material was CD8+ T cells from PBMCs. The chain uses TRBV6-1 and TRBJ1-1, with TRBD1 matching 10 bases. The CDR3 here is CATLFRDRGPGGTEAFF. In DNA form, the CDR3 reads TGTGCCACTTTGTTCCGGGACAGGGGTCCGGGGGGCACTGAAGCTTTCTTT.